These 3 T cell receptor beta chains were all obtained from the same sample, sequenced in a study of STAT5B mutations in CD4+ large granular lymphocyte leukemia (dated by TCRdb to about 2022). Libraries were prepared through the immunoSEQ multiplex PCR assay. TCRdb provides this immuneACCESS table in a form limited to in-frame rearrangements. Some clones are lacking; in checked studies, under half of them reflect an unresolved V gene, and why the rest are absent is not known. This sample comprises some 21,000 clones, over 70% of them detected only once. The ten most abundant clones make up less than 4.5% of the sample. Sequenced: CD4+ T cells from blood buffy coats. The source of these receptors is a human donor in good health.

This chain joins TRBV6-6 and TRBJ1-2, with D perhaps TRBD1 (5 bases). The CDR3 is made up of 14 amino acids. The germline CDR1 and CDR2 sequences are MNHNY and SVGAGI (reference sequence). V was cut by 5 bases and J by 6 bases, with 16 bases left in between. For the CDR3, the DNA is TGTGCCAGCAGTCTATTAGGAGGAGGGGATGGCTACACCTTC. Translation gives CASSLLGGGDGYTF.

This chain joins TRBV5-1 and TRBJ1-6; D possibly corresponds to TRBD1 (5 bases). Germline V gene lookup returns CDR1 SGHRS and CDR2 YFSETQ. V shed 1 base and J shed 9 bases, with 14 bases lying between them. The CDR3 is made up of 15 amino acids. The CDR3 region is CASSLMGGKGSPLHF. DNA for the CDR3: TGCGCCAGCAGCTTGATGGGGGGAAAGGGTTCACCCCTCCACTTT.

The chain carries TRBV6-5 and TRBJ1-2, with a tentative D call TRBD1 (5 bases). Germline CDR1 is MNHEY and CDR2 is SVGAGI. Trimming shortened V by 10 bases and J by 5 bases, and 17 bases separated the two germline ends. The CDR3 has 13 residues. The CDR3 sequence is CATRSGGSYGYTF. The CDR3 DNA follows: TGTGCCACCCGAAGCGGGGGTTCTTATGGCTACACCTTC.